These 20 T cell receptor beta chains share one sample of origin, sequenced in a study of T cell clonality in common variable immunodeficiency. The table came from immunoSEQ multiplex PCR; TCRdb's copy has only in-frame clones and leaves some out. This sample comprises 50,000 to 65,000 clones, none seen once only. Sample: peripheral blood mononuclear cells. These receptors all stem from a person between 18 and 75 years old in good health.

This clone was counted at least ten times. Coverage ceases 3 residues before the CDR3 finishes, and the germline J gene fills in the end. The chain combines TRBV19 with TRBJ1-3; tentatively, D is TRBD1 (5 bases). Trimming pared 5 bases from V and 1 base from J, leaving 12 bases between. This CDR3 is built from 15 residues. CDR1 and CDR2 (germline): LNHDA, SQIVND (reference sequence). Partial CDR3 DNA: TGTGCCAGTAGTGCCGGGACTCGGTCTGGAAACACC. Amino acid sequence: CASSAGTRSGNT. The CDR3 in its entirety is CASSAGTRSGNTIYF.

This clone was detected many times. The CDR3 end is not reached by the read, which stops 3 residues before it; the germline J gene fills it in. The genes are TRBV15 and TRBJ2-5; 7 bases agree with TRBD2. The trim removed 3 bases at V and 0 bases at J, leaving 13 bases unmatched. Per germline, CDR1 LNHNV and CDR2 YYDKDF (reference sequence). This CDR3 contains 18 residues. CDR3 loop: CATSRTDLADPYQETQYF. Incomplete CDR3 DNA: TGTGCCACCAGCAGGACAGACCTAGCGGACCCCTACCAAGAGACC.

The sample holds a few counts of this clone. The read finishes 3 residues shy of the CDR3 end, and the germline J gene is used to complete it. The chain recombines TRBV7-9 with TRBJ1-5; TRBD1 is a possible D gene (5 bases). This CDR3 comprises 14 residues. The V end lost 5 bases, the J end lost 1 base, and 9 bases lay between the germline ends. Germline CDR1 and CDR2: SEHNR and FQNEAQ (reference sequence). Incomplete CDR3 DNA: TGTGCCAGCAGCGGGGGGGGGAGCAATCAGCCC. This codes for CASSGGGSNQP. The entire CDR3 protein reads CASSGGGSNQPQHF.

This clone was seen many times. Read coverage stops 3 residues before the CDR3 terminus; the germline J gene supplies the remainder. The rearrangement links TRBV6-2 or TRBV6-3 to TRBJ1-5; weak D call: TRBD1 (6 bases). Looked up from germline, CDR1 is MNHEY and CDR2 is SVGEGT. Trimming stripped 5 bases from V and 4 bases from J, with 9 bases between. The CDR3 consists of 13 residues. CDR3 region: CASSQGLNQPQHF. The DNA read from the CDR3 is TGTGCCAGCAGTCAGGGGTTGAATCAGCCC.

CDR3 loop: CASSLVTGGTGELFF. The CDR3 DNA, read in part, is TGTGCCAGCAGCTTAGTGACAGGGGGAACCGGGGAG. The V call is TRBV11-3, the J call TRBJ2-2, with 9 bases that match TRBD1. The DNA ends 3 residues before the CDR3 does, and the rest of the CDR3 is filled in from the germline J gene. CDR3 length: 15 residues. Looked up from germline, CDR1 is SGHNT and CDR2 is YENEEA. Trimming took 1 base from V and 5 from J; bases not matched to a gene: 2.

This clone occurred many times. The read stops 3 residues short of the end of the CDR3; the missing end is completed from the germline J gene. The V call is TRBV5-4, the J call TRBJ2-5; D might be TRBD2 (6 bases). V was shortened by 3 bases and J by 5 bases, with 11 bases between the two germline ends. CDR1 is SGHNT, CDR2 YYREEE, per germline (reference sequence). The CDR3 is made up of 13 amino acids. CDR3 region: CASSYGTRETQYF. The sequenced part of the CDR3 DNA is TGTGCCAGCAGCTACGGGACTCGGGAGACC.

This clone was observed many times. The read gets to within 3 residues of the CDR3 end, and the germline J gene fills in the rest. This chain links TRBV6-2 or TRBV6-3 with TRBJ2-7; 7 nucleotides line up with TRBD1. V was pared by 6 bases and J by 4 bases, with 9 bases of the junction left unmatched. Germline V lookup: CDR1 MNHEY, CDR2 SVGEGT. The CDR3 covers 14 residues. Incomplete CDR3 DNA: TGTGCCAGCAGCCCCGACAGGGAGACTTACGAG. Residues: CASSPDRETYE. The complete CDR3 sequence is CASSPDRETYEQYF.

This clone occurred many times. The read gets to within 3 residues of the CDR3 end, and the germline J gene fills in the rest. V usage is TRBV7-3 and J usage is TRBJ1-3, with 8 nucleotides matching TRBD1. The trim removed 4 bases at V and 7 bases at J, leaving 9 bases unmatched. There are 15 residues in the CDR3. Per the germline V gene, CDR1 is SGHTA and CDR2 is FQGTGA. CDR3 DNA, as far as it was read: TGTGCCAGCAGCTCGTCCGGGACAGGAAGTAACACC. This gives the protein CASSSSGTGSNT. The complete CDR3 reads CASSSSGTGSNTIYF.

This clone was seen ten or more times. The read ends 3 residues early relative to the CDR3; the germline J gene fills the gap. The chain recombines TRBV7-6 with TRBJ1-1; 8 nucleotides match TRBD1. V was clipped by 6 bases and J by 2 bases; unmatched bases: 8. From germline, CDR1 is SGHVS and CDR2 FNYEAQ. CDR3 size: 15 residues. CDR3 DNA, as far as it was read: TGTGCCAGCAGTAACCGGGCAGGGGGCAACACTGAA. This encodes CASSNRAGGNTE. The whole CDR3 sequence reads CASSNRAGGNTEAFF.

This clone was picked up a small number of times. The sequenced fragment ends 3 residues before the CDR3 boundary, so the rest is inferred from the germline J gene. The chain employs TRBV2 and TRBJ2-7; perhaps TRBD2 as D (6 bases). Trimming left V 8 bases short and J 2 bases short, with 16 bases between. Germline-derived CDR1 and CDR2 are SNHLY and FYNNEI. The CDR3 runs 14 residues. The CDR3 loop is CASSLPTSPYEQYF. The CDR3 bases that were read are TGTGCCAGCTCCCTTCCCACTAGCCCCTACGAG.

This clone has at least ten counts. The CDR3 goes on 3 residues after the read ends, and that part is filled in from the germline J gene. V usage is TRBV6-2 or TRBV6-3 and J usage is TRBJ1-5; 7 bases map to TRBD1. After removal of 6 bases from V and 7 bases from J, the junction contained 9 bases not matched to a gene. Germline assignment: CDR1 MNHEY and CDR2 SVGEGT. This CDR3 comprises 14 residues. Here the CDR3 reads CASSRTGFRQPQHF. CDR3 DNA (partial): TGTGCCAGCAGCAGGACAGGTTTTCGCCAGCCC.

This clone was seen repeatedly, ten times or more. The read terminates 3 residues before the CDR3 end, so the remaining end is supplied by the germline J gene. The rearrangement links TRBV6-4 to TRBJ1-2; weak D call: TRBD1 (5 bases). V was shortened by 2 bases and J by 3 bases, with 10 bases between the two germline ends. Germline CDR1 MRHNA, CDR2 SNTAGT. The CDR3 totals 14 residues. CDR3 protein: CASSDPPGDYGYTF. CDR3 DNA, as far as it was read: TGTGCCAGCAGTGACCCCCCGGGGGACTATGGC.

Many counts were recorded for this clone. Incomplete CDR3 DNA: TGCGCCAGCAGCTTACGGACTCAGACCTACACAGATACG. Translating gives CASSLRTQTYTDT. The CDR3 in its entirety is CASSLRTQTYTDTQYF. J is TRBJ2-3 and V is TRBV5-1; TRBD2 might be the D (5 bases). The read stops 3 residues short of the end of the CDR3; the missing end is completed from the germline J gene. Germline V lookup: CDR1 SGHRS, CDR2 YFSETQ. The CDR3 is 16 amino acids. Trimming took 2 bases from V and 2 from J, leaving 15 bases between them.

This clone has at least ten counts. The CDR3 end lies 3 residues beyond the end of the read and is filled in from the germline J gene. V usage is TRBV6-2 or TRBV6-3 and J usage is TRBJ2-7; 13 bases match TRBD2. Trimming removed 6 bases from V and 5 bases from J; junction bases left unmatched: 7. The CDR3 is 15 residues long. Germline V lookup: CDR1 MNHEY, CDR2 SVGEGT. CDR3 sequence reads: CASSRTSGRSDEQYF. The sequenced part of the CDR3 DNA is TGTGCCAGCAGCCGGACTAGCGGGAGATCAGACGAG.

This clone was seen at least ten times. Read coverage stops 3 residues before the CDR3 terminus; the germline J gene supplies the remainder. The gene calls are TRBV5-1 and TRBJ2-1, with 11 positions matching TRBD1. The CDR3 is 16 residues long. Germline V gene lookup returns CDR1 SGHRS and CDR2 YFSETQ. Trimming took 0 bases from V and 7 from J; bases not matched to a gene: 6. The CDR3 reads CASSLGGQGGTNEQFF. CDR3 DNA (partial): TGCGCCAGCAGCTTGGGGGGACAGGGGGGCACGAATGAG.

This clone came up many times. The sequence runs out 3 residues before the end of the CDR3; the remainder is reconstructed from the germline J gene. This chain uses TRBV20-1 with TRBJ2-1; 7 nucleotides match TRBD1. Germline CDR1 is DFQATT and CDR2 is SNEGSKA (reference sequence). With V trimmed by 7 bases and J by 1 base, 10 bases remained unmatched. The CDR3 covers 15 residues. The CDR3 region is CSVTQGPTSYNEQFF. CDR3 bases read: TGCAGTGTCACACAGGGGCCCACGTCCTACAATGAG.

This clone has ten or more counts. CDR3 sequence: CASSLELGTGNGEQYF. The covered CDR3 bases are TGCGCCAGCAGCTTAGAGTTAGGGACAGGGAACGGCGAG. This chain uses TRBV5-1 with TRBJ2-7, with 9 bases identical to TRBD1. The CDR3 end is not reached by the read, which stops 3 residues before it; the germline J gene fills it in. CDR3 length equals 16 residues. CDR1 and CDR2 from the germline V gene are SGHRS and YFSETQ. V trimming: 2 bases; J trimming: 6 bases; junction bases outside the gene matches: 12.

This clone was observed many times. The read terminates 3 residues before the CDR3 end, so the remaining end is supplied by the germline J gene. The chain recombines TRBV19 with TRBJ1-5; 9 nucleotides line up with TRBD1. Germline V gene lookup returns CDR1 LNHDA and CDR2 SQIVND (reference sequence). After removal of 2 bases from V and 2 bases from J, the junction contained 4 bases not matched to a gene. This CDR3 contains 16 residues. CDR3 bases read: TGTGCCAGTAGTATATTACAGGGGGCAGGCAATCAGCCC. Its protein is CASSILQGAGNQP. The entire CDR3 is CASSILQGAGNQPQHF.

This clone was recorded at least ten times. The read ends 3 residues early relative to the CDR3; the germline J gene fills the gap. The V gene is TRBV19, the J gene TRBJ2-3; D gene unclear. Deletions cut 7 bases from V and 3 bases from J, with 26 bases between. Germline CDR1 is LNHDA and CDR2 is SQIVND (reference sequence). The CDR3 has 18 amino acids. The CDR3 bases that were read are TGTGCCAGTAATCCTTTCCCCATCATTCAAATCGGGACAGATACG. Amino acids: CASNPFPIIQIGTDT. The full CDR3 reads CASNPFPIIQIGTDTQYF.

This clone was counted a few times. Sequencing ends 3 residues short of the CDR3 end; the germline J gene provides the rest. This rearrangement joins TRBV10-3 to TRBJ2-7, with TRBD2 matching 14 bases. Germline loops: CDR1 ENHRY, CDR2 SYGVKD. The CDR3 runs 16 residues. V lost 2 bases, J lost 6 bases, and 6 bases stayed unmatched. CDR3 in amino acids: CAISEPGLAGAAEQYF. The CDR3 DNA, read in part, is TGTGCCATCAGTGAGCCGGGACTAGCGGGAGCTGCCGAG.